The 18 T cell receptor beta chains reported below all come from one sample, sequenced in a study of T-cell reconstitution after alpha-beta-depleted transplantation in children. Unique molecular identifiers were built into the TCRbeta library. TCRdb re-derived calls from the PCR reads in MiXCR, one entry per CDR3 protein. The sample records hundreds of thousands of distinct CDR3 sequences, 15% to 20% being singletons. Sample: PBMCs from the stem cell graft donor, taken from the stem cell graft. All receptors derive from a human donor who donated a stem cell graft to a child with acute myeloid leukemia.

This clonotype came up many times. V is TRBV20-1 and J is TRBJ2-1; the D is unclear. V was trimmed by 1 base and J by 6 bases, leaving 10 bases between them. The CDR3 length is 13 residues. The germline V gene has CDR1 DFQATT and CDR2 SNEGSKA (reference sequence). CDR3 protein: CSARVVRANEQFF. DNA for the CDR3: TGCAGTGCTAGAGTGGTTCGGGCCAATGAGCAGTTCTTC.

This clonotype was observed many times. The chain uses TRBV7-6 and TRBJ2-5; D gene ambiguous. Trimming pared 6 bases from V and 2 bases from J, leaving 13 bases between. Looked up from germline, CDR1 is SGHVS and CDR2 is FNYEAQ. This CDR3 has 14 residues. Here the CDR3 DNA reads TGTGCCAGCAGTCTAAGAGACTTACAAGAGACCCAGTACTTC. It codes for CASSLRDLQETQYF.

The chain links TRBV12-3 or TRBV12-4 to TRBJ2-3; D unresolved. V gave up 3 bases and J gave up 3 bases, with 7 bases separating them. The CDR3 totals 13 residues. CDR3 amino acids: CASSFTPTDTQYF. DNA of the CDR3: TGTGCCAGCAGTTTTACCCCAACAGATACGCAGTATTTT.

The chain carries TRBV29-1 and TRBJ2-5, with 7 bases that match TRBD2. The CDR3 extends over 12 amino acids. V trimming: 4 bases; J trimming: 7 bases; junction bases outside the gene matches: 6. CDR1 is SQVTM, CDR2 ANQGSEA, per germline. The CDR3 region is CSVVLREGTQYF. Here the CDR3 DNA reads TGCAGCGTTGTCTTGAGGGAGGGGACCCAGTACTTC.

This clonotype was detected ten times or more. The V call is TRBV29-1, the J call TRBJ2-5, with 8 bases fitting TRBD1. Germline-derived CDR1 and CDR2 are SQVTM and ANQGSEA. This CDR3 is 13 amino acids long. The V gene end was trimmed by 6 bases and the J gene end by 5 bases; junction bases not matched to a gene: 8. The CDR3 DNA sequence: TGCAGCGTGGACAGGGAATGGCGGGAGACCCAGTACTTC. This encodes CSVDREWRETQYF.

The chain employs TRBV5-1 and TRBJ2-3; 8 bases are a match to TRBD2. The CDR3 runs to 14 residues. Germline CDR1 and CDR2: SGHRS and YFSETQ. The V gene end was trimmed by 4 bases and the J gene end by 9 bases; junction bases not matched to a gene: 10. The CDR3 is CASSPVSGGRTQYF. CDR3 bases: TGCGCCAGCAGCCCCGTGAGCGGGGGTAGGACGCAGTATTTT.

At least ten counts were recorded for this clonotype. The rearrangement uses TRBV20-1 and TRBJ2-7; D is undetermined. CDR3 length: 12 residues. CDR1 is DFQATT and CDR2 is SNEGSKA in the germline V gene (reference sequence). The V gene lost 3 bases and the J gene lost 3 bases, with 9 bases spanning the gap. CDR3 nucleotide sequence: TGCAGTGCTAGTCCGCGTGGCTACGAGCAGTACGTC. Protein sequence: CSASPRGYEQYV.

In its sample, this clonotype was seen many times. The genes are TRBV20-1 and TRBJ1-2; unclear D gene. There are 15 residues in the CDR3. Trimming left V 0 bases short and J 0 bases short, with 11 bases between. CDR1 and CDR2 (germline): DFQATT, SNEGSKA (reference sequence). The CDR3 nucleotides read TGCAGTGCTAGAGATACGCGGGGTACTAACTATGGCTACACCTTC. It is translated as CSARDTRGTNYGYTF.

This clonotype was seen only a few times. The genes are TRBV4-2 and TRBJ2-5, with TRBD2 matching 8 bases. After removal of 1 base from V and 3 bases from J, the junction contained 1 base not matched to a gene. In germline, CDR1 is LGHNA, CDR2 YNFKEQ. This CDR3 is 14 amino acids long. The CDR3, as DNA: TGTGCCAGCAGCCAAGTAGCGGGGAAAGAGACCCAGTACTTC. Protein sequence: CASSQVAGKETQYF.

This clonotype was observed at least ten times. The chain couples TRBV9 to TRBJ2-5; tentatively, D is TRBD1 (6 bases). Germline CDR1 and CDR2: SGDLS and YYNGEE. The CDR3 consists of 16 residues. V was trimmed by 3 bases and J by 4 bases, leaving 19 bases between them. As DNA, the CDR3 is TGTGCCAGCAGCGGACAGAACAGGGAGATAGGAGAGACCCAGTACTTC. Its protein is CASSGQNREIGETQYF.

This clonotype was observed a handful of times. The gene calls are TRBV20-1 and TRBJ2-5; TRBD1 might be the D (5 bases). CDR1 DFQATT and CDR2 SNEGSKA come from the germline V gene (reference sequence). The V gene lost 6 bases and the J gene lost 4 bases, with 18 bases spanning the gap. CDR3 length: 14 residues. CDR3 bases: TGCAGTGCGAGAAAACTGCGGCAGGGAGAGACCCAGTACTTC. It yields the protein CSARKLRQGETQYF.

The table lists this clonotype with many counts. V is TRBV12-3 or TRBV12-4 and J is TRBJ2-1; TRBD2 is a possible D gene (7 bases). Trimming pared 2 bases from V and 4 bases from J, leaving 15 bases between. This CDR3 contains 16 residues. The CDR3 is CASSLRGGGPYNEQFF. DNA of the CDR3: TGTGCCAGCAGTTTAAGGGGCGGGGGCCCTTACAATGAGCAGTTCTTC.

V and J are TRBV5-1 and TRBJ2-3, with TRBD1 identical over 10 bases. V shed 4 bases and J 1 base; nucleotides not matched to a gene: 6. Germline loops: CDR1 SGHRS, CDR2 YFSETQ. The CDR3 contains 16 residues. In nucleotides, the CDR3 is TGCGCCAGCAGCGCTGACAGGGGGCAAGGCACAGATACGCAGTATTTT. Its translation is CASSADRGQGTDTQYF.

The V call is TRBV5-4, the J call TRBJ2-2; no clear D. The CDR3 extends over 13 amino acids. V gave up 4 bases and J gave up 6 bases, with 10 bases separating them. CDR1 is SGHNT, CDR2 YYREEE, per germline (reference sequence). The CDR3 protein is CASSARDAGELFF. The CDR3 nucleotides read TGTGCCAGCAGCGCTCGTGATGCCGGGGAGCTGTTTTTT.

The chain combines TRBV6-1 with TRBJ1-1, with 7 bases that match TRBD1. Germline-derived CDR1 and CDR2 are MNHNS and SASEGT. CDR3 length: 15 residues. V was clipped by 8 bases and J by 5 bases; unmatched bases: 14. The CDR3 nucleotides are TGTGCCAGCCGGGGGCTACAGGGGAGGGGAACTGAAGCTTTCTTT. Its translation: CASRGLQGRGTEAFF.

This clonotype was seen only a few times. V usage is TRBV27 and J usage is TRBJ1-6; perhaps TRBD1 as D (6 bases). CDR1 and CDR2 from the germline V gene are MNHEY and SMNVEV (reference sequence). V lost 4 bases to trimming and J lost 7 bases, with 17 bases between them. The CDR3 consists of 16 residues. The CDR3 nucleotides are TGTGCCAGCAGTTCGGCCAGGGGAGCTCCGAATTCACCCCTCCACTTT. It encodes CASSSARGAPNSPLHF.

This clonotype was counted many times. V and J are TRBV15 and TRBJ2-2; the D is unclear. The length of the CDR3 is 14 residues. Trimming stripped 5 bases from V and 2 bases from J, with 9 bases between. Germline loops: CDR1 LNHNV, CDR2 YYDKDF (reference sequence). CDR3 residues: CATSYRLNTGELFF. The CDR3 DNA follows: TGTGCCACCAGCTACCGGCTCAACACCGGGGAGCTGTTTTTT.

This clonotype was seen a handful of times. The genes are TRBV20-1 and TRBJ1-3; TRBD1 aligns across 8 bases. In germline, CDR1 is DFQATT, CDR2 SNEGSKA (reference sequence). Trimming removed 2 bases from V and 0 bases from J; junction bases left unmatched: 15. The CDR3 is 19 amino acids. The CDR3 loop is CSARYNKGQAPFSGNTIYF. The CDR3 DNA is TGCAGTGCTAGATACAATAAGGGACAGGCCCCTTTCTCTGGAAACACCATATATTTT.